These 7 T cell receptor beta chains were all obtained from the same sample, sequenced in a study of T cell repertoires in cytomegalovirus infection. TCRdb reprocessed the reads via MiXCR and lists one record per CDR3 protein. The sample comprises 100,000 to 150,000 distinct CDR3 sequences, 30% to 40% of which are singletons, and roughly 58% rests with the top ten. Antigen specificity for these receptors is unknown. This specimen consisted of CD8+ T cells from cultured PBMCs, obtained from culture after CMV antigen stimulation. These receptors originate from a human donor in good health (CMV status not recorded). Some clones in this sample may be carry-over from other donors' samples.

This clonotype was counted only a few times. This chain uses TRBV6-1 with TRBJ1-1; TRBD1 matches 10 bases. The CDR3 has 14 residues. The J segment lost 4 bases and the V segment lost 11 bases, leaving 10 bases of the junction unmatched. Germline CDR1 is MNHNS and CDR2 is SASEGT. DNA for the CDR3: TGTGCCGGGAGACAGGGGGCAGTAGGCACTGAAGCTTTCTTT. Encoded protein: CAGRQGAVGTEAFF.

This clonotype was detected a few times. This chain joins TRBV7-2 and TRBJ2-2; D is possibly TRBD1 (6 bases). The CDR3 is made up of 17 amino acids. Germline V lookup: CDR1 SGHTA, CDR2 FQGNSA. V was shortened by 5 bases and J by 6 bases, with 22 bases between the two germline ends. The CDR3 DNA reads as TGTGCCAGCAGCCCGACTCGGGCCCGACAGGTCTCCGGGGAGCTGTTTTTT. It yields the protein CASSPTRARQVSGELFF. The whole variable domain, filled in from reference TRBV7-2 and TRBJ2-2, reads GAGVSQSPSNKVTEKGKDVELRCDPISGHTALYWYRQSLGQGLEFLIYFQGNSAPDKSGLPSDRFSAERTGGSVSTLTIQRTQQEDSAVYLCASSPTRARQVSGELFFGEGSRLTVL.

The CDR3 sequence is CSAREGPGTGNSYEQYF. The CDR3 DNA is TGCAGTGCTAGAGAGGGCCCCGGGACAGGGAATTCCTACGAGCAGTACTTC. The chain carries TRBV20-1 and TRBJ2-7; 9 positions agree with TRBD1. Germline V gene sequence: CDR1 DFQATT, CDR2 SNEGSKA (reference sequence). This CDR3 comprises 17 residues. With V trimmed by 0 bases and J by 1 base, 10 bases remained unmatched.

The CDR3 region is CASLMGGPPSYNEQFF. As DNA, the CDR3 is TGTGCCAGCTTAATGGGGGGACCACCATCCTACAATGAGCAGTTCTTC. This chain connects TRBV7-9 to TRBJ2-1, with D possibly being TRBD2 (6 bases). In germline, CDR1 is SEHNR, CDR2 FQNEAQ (reference sequence). With 8 bases removed from V and 1 base from J, the gap between germline ends came to 18 bases. The length of the CDR3 is 16 residues. Supplemented by reference TRBV7-9 and TRBJ2-1, the full variable domain reads DTGVSQNPRHKITKRGQNVTFRCDPISEHNRLYWYRQTLGQGPEFLTYFQNEAQLEKSRLLSDRFSAERPKGSFSTLEIQRTEQGDSAMYLCASLMGGPPSYNEQFFGPGTRLTVL.

The chain joins TRBV14 to TRBJ1-2, with D hard to call. V was trimmed by 4 bases and J by 3 bases, leaving 21 bases between them. There are 17 residues in the CDR3. CDR1 and CDR2 (germline): SGHDN, FVKESK. CDR3 in amino acids: CASSRLGGGNTDYGYTF. CDR3 DNA sequence: TGTGCCAGCAGCCGATTGGGAGGCGGCAATACGGACTATGGCTACACCTTC.

In its sample, this clonotype was seen a few times. V and J are TRBV6-5 and TRBJ1-1; D unresolved. Germline CDR1 and CDR2: MNHEY and SVGAGI. This CDR3 is 15 amino acids long. Trimming removed 2 bases at V and 0 bases at J, with 10 bases between. CDR3 region: CASSYRIVLNTEAFF. The CDR3 DNA is TGTGCCAGCAGTTACCGGATTGTTTTGAACACTGAAGCTTTCTTT.

In this sample, this clonotype turned up a few times. V gene TRBV4-1 combines with J gene TRBJ2-7; 9 nucleotides match TRBD1. V was clipped by 4 bases and J by 5 bases; unmatched bases: 6. The CDR3 is 14 residues long. Germline CDR1 reads MGHRA; CDR2 reads YSYEKL. The CDR3 coding sequence is TGCGCCAGCAGCCGAAGGACAGGGGCCGACGAGCAGTACTTC. It codes for CASSRRTGADEQYF.